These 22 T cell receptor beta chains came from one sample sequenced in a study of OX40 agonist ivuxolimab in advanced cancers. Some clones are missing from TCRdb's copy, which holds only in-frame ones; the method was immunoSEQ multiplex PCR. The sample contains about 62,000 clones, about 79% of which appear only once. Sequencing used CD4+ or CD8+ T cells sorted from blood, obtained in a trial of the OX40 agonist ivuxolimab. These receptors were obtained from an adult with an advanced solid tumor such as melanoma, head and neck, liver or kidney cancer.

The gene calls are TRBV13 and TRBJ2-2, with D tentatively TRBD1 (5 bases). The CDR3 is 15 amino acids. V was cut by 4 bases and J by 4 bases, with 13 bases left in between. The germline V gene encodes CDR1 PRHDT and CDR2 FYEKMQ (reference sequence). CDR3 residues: CASSSAGLGTGELFF. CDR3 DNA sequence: TGTGCCAGCAGCTCGGCAGGGTTAGGCACCGGGGAGCTGTTTTTT.

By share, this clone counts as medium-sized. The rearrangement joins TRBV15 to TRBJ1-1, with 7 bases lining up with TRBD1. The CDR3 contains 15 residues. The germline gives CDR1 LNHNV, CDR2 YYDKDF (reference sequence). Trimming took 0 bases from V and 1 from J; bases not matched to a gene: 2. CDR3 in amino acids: CATSRETGPNTEAFF. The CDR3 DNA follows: TGTGCCACCAGCAGAGAGACAGGGCCGAACACTGAAGCTTTCTTT.

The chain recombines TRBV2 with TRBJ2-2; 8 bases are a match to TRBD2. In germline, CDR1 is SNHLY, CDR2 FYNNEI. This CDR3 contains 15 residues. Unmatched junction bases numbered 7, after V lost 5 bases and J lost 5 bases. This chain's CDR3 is CASSRRGEKTGELFF. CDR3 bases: TGTGCCAGCAGTCGGCGGGGGGAGAAGACCGGGGAGCTGTTTTTT.

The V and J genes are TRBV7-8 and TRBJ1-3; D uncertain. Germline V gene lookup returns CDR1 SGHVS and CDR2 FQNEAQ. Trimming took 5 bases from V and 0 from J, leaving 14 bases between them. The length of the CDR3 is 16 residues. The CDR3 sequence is CASSPTVRTSGNTIYF. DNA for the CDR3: TGTGCCAGCAGCCCAACCGTCCGGACCTCTGGAAACACCATATATTTT.

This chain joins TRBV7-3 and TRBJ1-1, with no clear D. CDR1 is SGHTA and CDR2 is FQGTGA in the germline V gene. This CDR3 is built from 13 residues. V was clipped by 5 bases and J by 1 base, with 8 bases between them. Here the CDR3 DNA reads TGTGCCAGCAGCCCCATCCCGAACACTGAAGCTTTCTTT. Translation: CASSPIPNTEAFF.

CDR3 nucleotides: TGTGCCAGCAGCGCCTGGACAGGGGGCATTCAAGCCCAGCATTTT. This translates into CASSAWTGGIQAQHF. V and J are TRBV7-9 and TRBJ1-5, with 11 bases identical to TRBD1. V gave up 5 bases and J gave up 11 bases; unmatched junction bases: 11. This CDR3 is 15 amino acids long. Germline CDR1 reads SEHNR; CDR2 reads FQNEAQ (reference sequence).

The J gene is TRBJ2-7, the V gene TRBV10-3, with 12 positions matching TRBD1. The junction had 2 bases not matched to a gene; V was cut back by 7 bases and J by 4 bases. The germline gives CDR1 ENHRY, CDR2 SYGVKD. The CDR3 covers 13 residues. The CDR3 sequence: CAIMGQGAYEQYF. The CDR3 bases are TGTGCCATCATGGGACAGGGGGCTTACGAGCAGTACTTC.

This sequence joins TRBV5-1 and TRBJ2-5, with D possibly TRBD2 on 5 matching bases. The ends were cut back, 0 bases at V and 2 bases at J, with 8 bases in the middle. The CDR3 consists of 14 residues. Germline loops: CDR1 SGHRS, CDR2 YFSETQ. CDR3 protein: CASSLATGQETQYF. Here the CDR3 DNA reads TGCGCCAGCAGCTTGGCGACGGGACAAGAGACCCAGTACTTC.

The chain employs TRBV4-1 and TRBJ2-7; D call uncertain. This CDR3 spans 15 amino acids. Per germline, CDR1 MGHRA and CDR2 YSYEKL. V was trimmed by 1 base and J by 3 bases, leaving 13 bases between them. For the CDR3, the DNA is TGCGCCAGCAGCCAAGTAGTCGGCAGCTTCTACGAGCAGTACTTC. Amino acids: CASSQVVGSFYEQYF.

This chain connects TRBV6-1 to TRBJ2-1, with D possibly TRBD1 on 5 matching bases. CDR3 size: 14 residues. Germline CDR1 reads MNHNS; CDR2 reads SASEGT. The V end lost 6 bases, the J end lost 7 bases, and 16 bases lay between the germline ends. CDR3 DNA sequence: TGTGCCAGCAGGGATGATGGGGCGCGGAATGAGCAGTTCTTC. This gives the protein CASRDDGARNEQFF.

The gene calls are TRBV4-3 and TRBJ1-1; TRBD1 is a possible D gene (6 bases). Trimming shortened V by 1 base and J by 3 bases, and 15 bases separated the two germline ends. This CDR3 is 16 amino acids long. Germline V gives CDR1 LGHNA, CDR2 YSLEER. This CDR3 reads CASSQGGRGRDTEAFF. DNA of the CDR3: TGCGCCAGCAGCCAAGGCGGAAGGGGGAGGGACACTGAAGCTTTCTTT.

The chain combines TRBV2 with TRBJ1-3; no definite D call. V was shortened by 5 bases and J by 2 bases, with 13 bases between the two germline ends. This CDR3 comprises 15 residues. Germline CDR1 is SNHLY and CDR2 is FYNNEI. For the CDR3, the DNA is TGTGCCAGCAGTACTACCATTAGGGCTGGAAACACCATATATTTT. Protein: CASSTTIRAGNTIYF.

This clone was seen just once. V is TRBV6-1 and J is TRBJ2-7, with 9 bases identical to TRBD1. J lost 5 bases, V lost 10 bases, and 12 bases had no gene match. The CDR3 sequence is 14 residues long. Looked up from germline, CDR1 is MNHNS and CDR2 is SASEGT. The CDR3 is CATSKTGGSHEQYF. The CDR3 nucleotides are TGTGCCACCTCTAAGACAGGGGGAAGCCACGAGCAGTACTTC.

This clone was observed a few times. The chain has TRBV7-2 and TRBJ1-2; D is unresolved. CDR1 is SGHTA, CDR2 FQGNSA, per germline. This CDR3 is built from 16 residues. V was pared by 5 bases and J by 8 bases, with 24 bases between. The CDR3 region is CASSPSVGRNAGGYTF. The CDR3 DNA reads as TGTGCCAGCAGCCCGAGCGTAGGGCGCAATGCAGGCGGCTACACCTTC.

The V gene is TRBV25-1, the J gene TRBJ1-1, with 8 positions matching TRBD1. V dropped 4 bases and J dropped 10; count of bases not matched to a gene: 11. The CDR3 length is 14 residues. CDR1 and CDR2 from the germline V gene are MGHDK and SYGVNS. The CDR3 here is CASSGPLTGVGAFF. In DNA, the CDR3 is TGTGCCAGCAGTGGTCCATTGACAGGGGTGGGAGCTTTCTTT.

CDR3 in amino acids: CASSSSNYGYTF. In DNA form, the CDR3 reads TGTGCCAGCAGTTCCTCTAACTATGGCTACACCTTC. This rearrangement joins TRBV27 to TRBJ1-2, with D hard to call. Germline values: CDR1 MNHEY, CDR2 SMNVEV (reference sequence). The CDR3 length is 12 residues. Trimming pared 4 bases from V and 0 bases from J, leaving 3 bases between.

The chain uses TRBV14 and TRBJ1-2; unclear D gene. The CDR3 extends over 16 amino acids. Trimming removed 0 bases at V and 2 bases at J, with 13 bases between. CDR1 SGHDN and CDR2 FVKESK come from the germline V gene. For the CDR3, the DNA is TGTGCCAGCAGCCAAGAACGGGTCGTGGGAAACTATGGCTACACCTTC. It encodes CASSQERVVGNYGYTF.

The CDR3, as DNA: TGTGCCAGCAGCCCGGGACAGGGGGCGGGGATGAACACTGAAGCTTTCTTT. Translating it yields CASSPGQGAGMNTEAFF. The chain combines TRBV5-4 with TRBJ1-1; 12 bases line up with TRBD1. The germline CDR1 and CDR2 sequences are SGHNT and YYREEE (reference sequence). The CDR3 totals 17 residues. V shed 4 bases, J shed 0 bases, and the junction held 7 bases outside the gene matches.

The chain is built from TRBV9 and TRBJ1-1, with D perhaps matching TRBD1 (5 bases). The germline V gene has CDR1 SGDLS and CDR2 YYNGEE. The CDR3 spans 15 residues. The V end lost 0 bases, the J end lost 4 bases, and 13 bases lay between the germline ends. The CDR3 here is CASSVEVRDPTEAFF. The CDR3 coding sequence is TGTGCCAGCAGCGTAGAGGTCAGGGACCCCACTGAAGCTTTCTTT.

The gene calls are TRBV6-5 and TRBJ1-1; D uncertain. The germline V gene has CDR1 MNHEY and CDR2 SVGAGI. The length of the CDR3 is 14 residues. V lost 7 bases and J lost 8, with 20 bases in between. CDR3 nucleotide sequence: TGTGCCAGCACACCTCCCCCACCTCGGTCGGAAGCTTTCTTT. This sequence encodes CASTPPPPRSEAFF.

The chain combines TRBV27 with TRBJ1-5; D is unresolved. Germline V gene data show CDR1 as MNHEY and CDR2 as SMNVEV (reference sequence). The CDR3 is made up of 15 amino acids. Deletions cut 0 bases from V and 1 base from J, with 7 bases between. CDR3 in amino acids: CASSLSRGSNQPQHF. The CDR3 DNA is TGTGCCAGCAGTTTATCGAGAGGGAGCAATCAGCCCCAGCATTTT.

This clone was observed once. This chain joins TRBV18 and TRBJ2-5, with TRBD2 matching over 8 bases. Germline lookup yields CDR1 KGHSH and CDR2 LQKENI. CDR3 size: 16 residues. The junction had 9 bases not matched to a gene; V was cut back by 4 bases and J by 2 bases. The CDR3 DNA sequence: TGTGCCAGCTCACTCCGTGGCGGGGGGACACAAGAGACCCAGTACTTC. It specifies CASSLRGGGTQETQYF.